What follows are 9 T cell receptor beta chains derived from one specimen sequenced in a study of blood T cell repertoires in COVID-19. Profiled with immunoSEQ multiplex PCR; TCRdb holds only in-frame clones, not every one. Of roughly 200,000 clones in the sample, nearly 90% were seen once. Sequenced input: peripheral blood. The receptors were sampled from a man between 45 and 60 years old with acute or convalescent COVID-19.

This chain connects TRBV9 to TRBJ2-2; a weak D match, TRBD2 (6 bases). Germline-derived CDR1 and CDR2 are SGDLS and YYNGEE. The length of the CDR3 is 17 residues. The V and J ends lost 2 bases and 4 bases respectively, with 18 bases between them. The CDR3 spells CASSVKGAGTLTGELFF. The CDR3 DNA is TGTGCCAGCAGCGTGAAGGGTGCGGGGACGCTCACCGGGGAGCTGTTTTTT.

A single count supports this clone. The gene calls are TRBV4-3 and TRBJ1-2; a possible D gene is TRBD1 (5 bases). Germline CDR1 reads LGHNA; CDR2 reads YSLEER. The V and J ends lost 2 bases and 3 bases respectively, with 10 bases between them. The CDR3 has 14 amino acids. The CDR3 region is CASSQSRVDYGYTF. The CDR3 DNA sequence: TGCGCCAGCAGCCAAAGCAGGGTGGACTATGGCTACACCTTC.

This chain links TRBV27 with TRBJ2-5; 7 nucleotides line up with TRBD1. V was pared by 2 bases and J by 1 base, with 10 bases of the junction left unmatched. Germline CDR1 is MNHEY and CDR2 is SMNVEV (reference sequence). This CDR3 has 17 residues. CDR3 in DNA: TGTGCCAGCAGTTTAATACCCCTCTACAGGGGCCAAGAGACCCAGTACTTC. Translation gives CASSLIPLYRGQETQYF.

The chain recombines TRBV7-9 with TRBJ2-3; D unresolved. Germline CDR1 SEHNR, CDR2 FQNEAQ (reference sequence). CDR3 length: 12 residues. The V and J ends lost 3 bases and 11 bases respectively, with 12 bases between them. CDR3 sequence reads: CASSFASSGQYF. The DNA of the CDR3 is TGTGCCAGCAGCTTCGCCTCGTCGGGGCAGTATTTT.

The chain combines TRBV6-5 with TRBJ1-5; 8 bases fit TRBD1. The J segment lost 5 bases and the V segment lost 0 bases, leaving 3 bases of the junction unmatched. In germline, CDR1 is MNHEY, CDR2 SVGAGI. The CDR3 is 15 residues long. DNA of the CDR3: TGTGCCAGCAGTTACTCCCCGACAGGGGATCAGCCCCAGCATTTT. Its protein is CASSYSPTGDQPQHF.

CDR3 in DNA: TGTGCCAGCAGCTTCAGGGACACCGGGGAGCTGTTTTTT. Protein sequence: CASSFRDTGELFF. The chain has TRBV5-8 and TRBJ2-2; tentatively, D is TRBD1 (5 bases). Germline V gene lookup returns CDR1 SGHTS and CDR2 YDEGEE. With 2 bases removed from V and 3 bases from J, the gap between germline ends came to 5 bases. The CDR3 runs 13 residues.

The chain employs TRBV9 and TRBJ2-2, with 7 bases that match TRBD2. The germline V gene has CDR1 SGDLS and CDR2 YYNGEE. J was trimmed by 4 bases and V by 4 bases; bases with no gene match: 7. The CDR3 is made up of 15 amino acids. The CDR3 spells CASSPGAGVTGELFF. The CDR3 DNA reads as TGTGCCAGCAGCCCTGGGGCGGGGGTCACCGGGGAGCTGTTTTTT.

CDR3 in amino acids: CASSPSMNTEAFF. The CDR3 DNA follows: TGTGCCAGCTCACCATCTATGAACACTGAAGCTTTCTTT. The gene calls are TRBV18 and TRBJ1-1; D gene ambiguous. Germline-derived CDR1 and CDR2 are KGHSH and LQKENI. The CDR3 runs 13 residues. Trimming removed 2 bases from V and 0 bases from J, with 4 bases in between.

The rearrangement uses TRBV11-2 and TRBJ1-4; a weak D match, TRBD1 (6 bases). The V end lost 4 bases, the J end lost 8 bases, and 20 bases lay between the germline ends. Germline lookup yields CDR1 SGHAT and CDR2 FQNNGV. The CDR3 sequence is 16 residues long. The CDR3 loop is CASSSGRGAGMEKLFF. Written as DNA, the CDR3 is TGTGCCAGCAGCTCCGGGAGGGGGGCAGGCATGGAAAAACTGTTTTTT.